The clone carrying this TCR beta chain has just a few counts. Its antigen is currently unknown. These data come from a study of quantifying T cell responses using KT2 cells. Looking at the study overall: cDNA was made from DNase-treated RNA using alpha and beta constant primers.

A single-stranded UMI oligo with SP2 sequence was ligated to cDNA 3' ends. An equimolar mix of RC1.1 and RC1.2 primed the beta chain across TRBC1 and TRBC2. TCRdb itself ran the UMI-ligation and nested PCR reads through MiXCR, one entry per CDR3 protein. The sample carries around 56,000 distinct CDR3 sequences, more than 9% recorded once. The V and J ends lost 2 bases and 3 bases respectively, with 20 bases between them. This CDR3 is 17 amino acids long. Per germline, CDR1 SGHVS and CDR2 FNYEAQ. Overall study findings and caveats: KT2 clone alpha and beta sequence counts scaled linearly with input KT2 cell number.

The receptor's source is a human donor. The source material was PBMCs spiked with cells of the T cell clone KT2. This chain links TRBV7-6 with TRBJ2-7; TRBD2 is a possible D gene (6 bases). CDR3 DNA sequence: TGTGCCAGCAGCTTATCGGCGGGCGGGACTGGGAACTACGAGCAGTACTTC. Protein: CASSLSAGGTGNYEQYF. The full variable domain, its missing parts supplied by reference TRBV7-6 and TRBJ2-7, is GAGVSQSPRYKVTKRGQDVALRCDPISGHVSLYWYRQALGQGPEFLTYFNYEAQQDKSGLPNDRFSAERPEGSISTLTIQRTEQRDSAMYRCASSLSAGGTGNYEQYFGPGTRLTVT.